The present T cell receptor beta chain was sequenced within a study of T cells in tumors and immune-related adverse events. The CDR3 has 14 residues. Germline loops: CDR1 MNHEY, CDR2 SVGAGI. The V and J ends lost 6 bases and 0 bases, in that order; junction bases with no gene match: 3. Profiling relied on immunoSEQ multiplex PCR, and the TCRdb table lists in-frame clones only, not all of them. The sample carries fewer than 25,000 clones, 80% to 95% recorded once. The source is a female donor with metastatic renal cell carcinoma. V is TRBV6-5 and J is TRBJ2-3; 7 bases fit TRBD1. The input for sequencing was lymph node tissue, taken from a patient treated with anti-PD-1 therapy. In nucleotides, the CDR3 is TGTGCCAGCAGCGTCAGGGGGAGCACAGATACGCAGTATTTT. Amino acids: CASSVRGSTDTQYF.